The next 14 T cell receptor beta chains were all read from a single sample in a study of monozygotic twins with cystic fibrosis. Sequencing used immunoSEQ multiplex PCR; TCRdb keeps in-frame clones, though not all of them. The sample shows thousands of clones, 94% of them seen only once. Source material: blood. These receptors were obtained from a boy aged 2 to 9 with cystic fibrosis.

The gene calls are TRBV25-1 and TRBJ2-1; TRBD2 aligns across 12 bases. This CDR3 has 17 residues. Per the germline V gene, CDR1 is MGHDK and CDR2 is SYGVNS. V lost 4 bases, J lost 1 base, and 5 bases stayed unmatched. CDR3 region: CASSGLAGDFSYNEQFF. CDR3 in DNA: TGTGCCAGCAGTGGACTAGCGGGGGACTTTTCCTACAATGAGCAGTTCTTC.

V is TRBV7-9 and J is TRBJ2-1, with a tentative D call TRBD1 (6 bases). V shed 1 base and J shed 7 bases, with 14 bases lying between them. The CDR3 length is 15 residues. Germline V CDR1 and CDR2: SEHNR, FQNEAQ (reference sequence). DNA for the CDR3: TGTGCCAGCAGCTTAGATGTGGGACAATTAAATGAGCAGTTCTTC. Protein: CASSLDVGQLNEQFF.

The count of this clone is one. The rearrangement links TRBV19 to TRBJ1-1; maybe TRBD1 (6 bases). CDR3 length: 15 amino acids. Trimming stripped 0 bases from V and 1 base from J, with 9 bases between. Germline V gene data show CDR1 as LNHDA and CDR2 as SQIVND (reference sequence). As DNA, the CDR3 is TGTGCCAGTAGTATAGACGGACAGAAGAACACTGAAGCTTTCTTT. Its protein product is CASSIDGQKNTEAFF.

The chain joins TRBV15 to TRBJ2-1, with D perhaps matching TRBD1 (6 bases). Between the trimmed V and J ends, which lost 2 bases and 4 bases, there was a span of 12 bases. The CDR3 sequence is 15 residues long. Germline CDR1 is LNHNV and CDR2 is YYDKDF (reference sequence). The CDR3 coding sequence is TGTGCCACCAGCAGACAACAGGGTGTTTACAATGAGCAGTTCTTC. Encoded protein: CATSRQQGVYNEQFF. The full variable domain, in which reference TRBV15 and TRBJ2-1 provide the parts outside the CDR3, is DAMVIQNPRYQVTQFGKPVTLSCSQTLNHNVMYWYQQKSSQAPKLLFHYYDKDFNNEADTPDNFQSRRPNTSFCFLDIRSPGLGDTAMYLCATSRQQGVYNEQFFGPGTRLTVL.

This clone appeared a single time. The chain joins TRBV2 to TRBJ1-5, with TRBD1 matching 8 bases. The CDR3 spans 13 residues. After removal of 7 bases from V and 7 bases from J, the junction contained 6 bases not matched to a gene. CDR1 and CDR2 from the germline V gene are SNHLY and FYNNEI. CDR3 loop: CASTADREQPQHF. The CDR3 DNA reads TGTGCCAGCACCGCGGACAGGGAACAGCCCCAGCATTTT.

The V gene is TRBV25-1, the J gene TRBJ2-3; 13 positions agree with TRBD2. V shed 2 bases, J shed 3 bases, and the junction held 2 bases outside the gene matches. The germline V gene has CDR1 MGHDK and CDR2 SYGVNS. The length of the CDR3 is 16 residues. CDR3 loop: CASSEGLAGATDTQYF. CDR3 nucleotides: TGTGCCAGCAGTGAAGGACTAGCGGGGGCAACAGATACGCAGTATTTT.

This clone was observed a single time. The J gene is TRBJ2-1, the V gene TRBV7-6; D possibly matches TRBD1 or TRBD2 (6 bases each). Germline CDR1 and CDR2: SGHVS and FNYEAQ. The CDR3 totals 15 residues. V lost 2 bases and J 5 bases, leaving 13 bases between the germline ends. The CDR3 region is CASSLPPGDNNEQFF. The DNA of the CDR3 is TGTGCCAGCAGCTTACCGCCGGGGGACAACAATGAGCAGTTCTTC. The full variable domain, with the rest looked up from reference TRBV7-6 and TRBJ2-1, is GAGVSQSPRYKVTKRGQDVALRCDPISGHVSLYWYRQALGQGPEFLTYFNYEAQQDKSGLPNDRFSAERPEGSISTLTIQRTEQRDSAMYRCASSLPPGDNNEQFFGPGTRLTVL.

This CDR3 reads CASSYRHGDSPLHF. The CDR3 region has the DNA TGTGCCAGCAGTTACCGGCACGGGGATTCACCCCTCCACTTT. The chain uses TRBV6-6 and TRBJ1-6; D remains ambiguous. The V end lost 2 bases, the J end lost 8 bases, and 10 bases lay between the germline ends. Germline CDR1 is MNHNY and CDR2 is SVGAGI (reference sequence). The CDR3 is 14 amino acids.

The J gene is TRBJ1-2, the V gene TRBV9; 12 positions match TRBD1. Trimming cost V 5 bases and J 5 bases; bases outside gene matches: 16. Germline V lookup: CDR1 SGDLS, CDR2 YYNGEE. This CDR3 has 18 amino acids. The CDR3 bases are TGTGCCAGCAGTCCTGGTCCCCAGGGACAGGGGGCTGAGTATGGCTACACCTTC. Translation gives CASSPGPQGQGAEYGYTF.

J is TRBJ2-6 and V is TRBV5-1; 8 nucleotides agree with TRBD2. Germline V gene sequence: CDR1 SGHRS, CDR2 YFSETQ. With 4 bases clipped from V and 0 bases from J, the junction kept 6 bases outside the gene matches. CDR3 size: 17 residues. The CDR3 nucleotides read TGCGCCAGCAGCCAATTAGCGGGGAGCTCTGGGGCCAACGTCCTGACTTTC. It is translated as CASSQLAGSSGANVLTF.

The chain combines TRBV6-1 with TRBJ2-2; TRBD1 matches at 9 bases. V shed 4 bases, J shed 6 bases, and the junction held 9 bases outside the gene matches. The CDR3 is made up of 16 amino acids. Germline V gene lookup returns CDR1 MNHNS and CDR2 SASEGT. The CDR3 sequence is CASSGYRGPGAGELFF. CDR3 nucleotides: TGTGCCAGCAGTGGATACAGGGGGCCGGGAGCCGGGGAGCTGTTTTTT.

The rearrangement links TRBV4-3 to TRBJ1-6; 7 bases map to TRBD1. The CDR3 is 14 amino acids. Germline CDR1 reads LGHNA; CDR2 reads YSLEER. The V and J ends lost 3 bases and 9 bases, in that order; junction bases with no gene match: 5. The chain's CDR3 is CASSQGTEFSPLHF. The CDR3 region has the DNA TGCGCCAGCAGCCAGGGGACAGAATTTTCACCCCTCCACTTT.

The chain links TRBV9 to TRBJ2-3; TRBD2 might be the D (6 bases). The length of the CDR3 is 16 residues. Trimming shortened V by 0 bases and J by 0 bases, and 11 bases separated the two germline ends. Germline V gene sequence: CDR1 SGDLS, CDR2 YYNGEE. The CDR3 region is CASSVGGGASTDTQYF. Here the CDR3 DNA reads TGTGCCAGCAGCGTAGGGGGCGGGGCCAGCACAGATACGCAGTATTTT.

This clone was observed a single time. The junction and the germline gene differ at one end; a read error may be behind it. The V and J genes are TRBV7-7 and TRBJ2-3, with 11 bases matching TRBD2. The CDR3 length is 15 residues. CDR1 and CDR2 from the germline V gene are SSHAT and FNYEAQ (reference sequence). The CDR3 nucleotides read TGTGCTAGCAGCTTACTAGCGGGGGCCACAGATACGCAGTATTTT. Its protein is CASSLLAGATDTQYF.